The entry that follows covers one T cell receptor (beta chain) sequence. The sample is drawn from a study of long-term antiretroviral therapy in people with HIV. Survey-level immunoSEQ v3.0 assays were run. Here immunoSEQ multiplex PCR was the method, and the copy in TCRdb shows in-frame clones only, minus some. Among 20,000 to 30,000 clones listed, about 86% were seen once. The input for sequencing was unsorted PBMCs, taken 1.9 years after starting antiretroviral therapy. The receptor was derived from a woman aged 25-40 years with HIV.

The CDR3 spells CASSLLQGSISYGYTF. The CDR3 nucleotides are TGTGCCAGCAGCTTGTTGCAGGGTTCCATCTCATATGGCTACACCTTC. The chain recombines TRBV5-6 with TRBJ1-2, with D possibly being TRBD1 (5 bases). Per the germline V gene, CDR1 is SGHDT and CDR2 is YYEEEE. V was clipped by 1 base and J by 5 bases, with 18 bases between them. The CDR3 loop spans 16 amino acids. The full variable domain, in which reference TRBV5-6 and TRBJ1-2 provide the parts outside the CDR3, is DAGVTQSPTHLIKTRGQQVTLRCSPKSGHDTVSWYQQALGQGPQFIFQYYEEEERQRGNFPDRFSGHQFPNYSSELNVNALLLGDSALYLCASSLLQGSISYGYTFGSGTRLTVV.